This TCR beta chain was identified in a study of tumor-infiltrating lymphocytes in primary liver carcinoma. With a constant-region primer, TCR beta cDNA was made from approximately 520 ng of total RNA. Researchers made the TCR beta libraries by running three nested multiplex PCR rounds with slightly modified ARM-PCR. TCRdb re-derived calls from the multiplex PCR reads in MiXCR, one entry per CDR3 protein. The table shows about 54,000 distinct CDR3 sequences, with around 79% occurring only once. This clonotype is labeled as medium-sized. Extraction of RNA together with DNA used 20-30 mg of unsorted bulk tissue. This clonotype was sampled from a man aged 35 to 55 with primary liver carcinoma and hepatitis B virus infection. The sequencing input was liver tumor tissue from sampling region 2. Documented subset: tumor region T2, inferior pole.

CDR3 sequence (DNA): TGCGCCAGCAGCCAACGACTAGCGGGGGGTGACAATGAGCAGTTCTTC. The encoded protein is CASSQRLAGGDNEQFF. The chain employs TRBV4-1 and TRBJ2-1; 13 bases align to TRBD2. The CDR3 is 16 residues long. V dropped 2 bases and J dropped 5; count of bases not matched to a gene: 3. Germline V gives CDR1 MGHRA, CDR2 YSYEKL.